The present TCR beta chain was sequenced within a study of radiation and T cells in renal cell carcinoma. The wider study: Nephrectomy followed 15 Gy stereotactic body radiation by 4 weeks.

To note about this clone: The antigen is unknown.

Clones were read by immunoSEQ multiplex PCR, and TCRdb kept only the in-frame ones, dropping some. The sample shows 70,000 or so clones, 82% of them seen only once. V lost 0 bases, J lost 7 bases, and 7 bases stayed unmatched. The CDR3 extends over 16 amino acids. Germline V gives CDR1 SGHRS, CDR2 YFSETQ. As for time point: blood 2 weeks post-SBRT. Specified treatment: 15 Gy SBRT to primary tumor, nephrectomy 4 weeks later. The tumor was a clear cell renal cell carcinoma. Overall study results and limits: Baseline intratumoral clonotype presence is unknown without pretreatment biopsies. From baseline, blood top tumor clonotypes peaked at 2 weeks post-radiation.

This clonotype originated in a man aged 60 to 69 with renal cell carcinoma. The sample consisted of blood, taken from a patient whose treatment included radiotherapy and nephrectomy. The chain is built from TRBV5-1 and TRBJ2-2; 9 positions agree with TRBD1. In DNA form, the CDR3 reads TGCGCCAGCAGCTTGGTCACAGGGGGCTTGAACGGGGAGCTGTTTTTT. It yields the protein CASSLVTGGLNGELFF.